Below, 30 T cell receptor beta chains from the same sample are listed, as sequenced in a study of T cells in Graves' hyperthyroidism and ophthalmopathy. From RNA transcripts, TCR beta CDR3 regions were amplified. Primed by the HTBI set, a first-round RT-PCR was run on the TCR CDR3. TCRdb re-derived calls from the multiplex PCR reads in MiXCR, one entry per CDR3 protein. The table records roughly 350,000 distinct CDR3 sequences, roughly an eighth of them present only once. Sequencing was performed on blood. These receptors all come from a woman aged 40 to 50 with Graves' ophthalmopathy.

The V call is TRBV28, the J call TRBJ1-5; D gene ambiguous. Trimming left V 5 bases short and J 6 bases short, with 14 bases between. Germline CDR1 reads MDHEN; CDR2 reads SYDVKM. This CDR3 contains 14 residues. The CDR3 DNA sequence: TGTGCCAGCAGTCTACCCGGGGAGGGTCAGCCCCAGCATTTT. This codes for CASSLPGEGQPQHF. The full variable domain, with the rest looked up from reference TRBV28 and TRBJ1-5, is DVKVTQSSRYLVKRTGEKVFLECVQDMDHENMFWYRQDPGLGLRLIYFSYDVKMKEKGDIPEGYSVSREKKERFSLILESASTNQTSMYLCASSLPGEGQPQHFGDGTRLSIL.

The chain uses TRBV11-2 and TRBJ2-7, with D maybe TRBD2 (5 bases). CDR3 length: 16 residues. The germline gives CDR1 SGHAT, CDR2 FQNNGV. The V and J ends lost 6 bases and 1 base respectively, with 19 bases between them. CDR3 bases: TGTGCCAGCAGGATGGGGTGGCGGGTACGATCCTACGAGCAGTACTTC. Translated: CASRMGWRVRSYEQYF.

This clonotype has ten or more counts. The V call is TRBV6-2 or TRBV6-3, the J call TRBJ2-3; D unresolved. The CDR3 runs to 11 residues. Germline loops: CDR1 MNHEY, CDR2 SVGEGT. V was cut by 2 bases and J by 7 bases, with 4 bases left in between. The CDR3 is CASSYIYTQYF. CDR3 DNA sequence: TGTGCCAGCAGTTACATCTATACGCAGTATTTT.

The chain links TRBV12-3 or TRBV12-4 to TRBJ1-5; 9 nucleotides line up with TRBD1. V was clipped by 6 bases and J by 7 bases; unmatched bases: 10. CDR3 length equals 15 residues. CDR3 sequence reads: CASSKQQGAGQPQHF. In DNA, the CDR3 is TGTGCCAGCAGCAAGCAACAGGGGGCAGGACAGCCCCAGCATTTT.

The V and J genes are TRBV7-2 and TRBJ2-5; possible D gene TRBD1, 6 bases. Germline V lookup: CDR1 SGHTA, CDR2 FQGNSA. The V gene lost 5 bases and the J gene lost 5 bases, with 18 bases spanning the gap. The CDR3 sequence is 15 residues long. The CDR3 DNA follows: TGTGCCAGCAGCACCCAGGTCAGGGGAATGGAGACCCAGTACTTC. Amino acid sequence: CASSTQVRGMETQYF.

This clonotype was detected a few times. V is TRBV27 and J is TRBJ1-3, with D unresolved. Germline V gives CDR1 MNHEY, CDR2 SMNVEV (reference sequence). Trimming took off 0 bases at V and 5 bases at J, with 11 bases between the two ends. This CDR3 spans 15 amino acids. The CDR3 region is CASSLSFRRRNTIYF. DNA of the CDR3: TGTGCCAGCAGTTTATCCTTCCGGCGGAGAAACACCATATATTTT.

This clonotype showed up many times. This chain links TRBV18 with TRBJ2-3, with TRBD1 identical over 7 bases. The ends lost 10 bases at V and 0 bases at J; junction bases unmatched: 7. Germline CDR1 KGHSH, CDR2 LQKENI. This CDR3 is 14 amino acids long. CDR3 amino acids: CATKRQGSTDTQYF. CDR3 DNA sequence: TGTGCCACGAAGAGACAGGGAAGCACAGATACGCAGTATTTT.

This clonotype turned up a few times. The chain joins TRBV20-1 to TRBJ2-1; 9 bases agree with TRBD2. The V gene end was trimmed by 4 bases and the J gene end by 4 bases; junction bases not matched to a gene: 8. CDR3 length: 15 amino acids. In germline, CDR1 is DFQATT, CDR2 SNEGSKA (reference sequence). In DNA form, the CDR3 reads TGCAGTGCTAATCTAGCGGGGCCGGCGTACAATGAGCAGTTCTTC. Its translation: CSANLAGPAYNEQFF.

V and J are TRBV5-1 and TRBJ2-1; TRBD2 matches at 9 bases. This CDR3 comprises 15 residues. Germline lookup yields CDR1 SGHRS and CDR2 YFSETQ. The J segment lost 6 bases and the V segment lost 4 bases, leaving 8 bases of the junction unmatched. CDR3 nucleotides: TGCGCCAGCAGCCTTTCGTCTAGCGGGGCCAATGAGCAGTTCTTC. Its translation: CASSLSSSGANEQFF.

The V and J genes are TRBV13 and TRBJ2-4; 12 positions match TRBD2. CDR1 is PRHDT and CDR2 is FYEKMQ in the germline V gene (reference sequence). The CDR3 has 17 residues. V was pared by 5 bases and J by 2 bases, with 7 bases of the junction left unmatched. The CDR3 spells CASSLSSGGDPKNIQYF. The CDR3 nucleotides are TGTGCCAGCAGCCTTTCTAGCGGGGGGGATCCCAAAAACATTCAGTACTTC.

This clonotype was seen ten or more times. The chain employs TRBV6-5 and TRBJ2-1; TRBD2 agrees at 11 bases. This CDR3 is built from 15 residues. V shed 2 bases and J 7 bases; nucleotides not matched to a gene: 4. Germline CDR1 MNHEY, CDR2 SVGAGI. CDR3 in DNA: TGTGCCAGCAGTTACGAAGCTAGCGGGAGGAATGAGCAGTTCTTC. This sequence encodes CASSYEASGRNEQFF.

This clonotype was recorded at least ten times. CDR3 protein: CSVDEMNTEAFF. The DNA of the CDR3 is TGCAGCGTGGACGAAATGAACACTGAAGCTTTCTTT. The genes are TRBV29-1 and TRBJ1-1; D is undetermined. The CDR3 loop spans 12 amino acids. V gave up 6 bases and J gave up 0 bases, with 8 bases separating them. Per the germline V gene, CDR1 is SQVTM and CDR2 is ANQGSEA. The variable domain in full, completed from reference TRBV29-1 and TRBJ1-1, reads SAVISQKPSRDICQRGTSLTIQCQVDSQVTMMFWYRQQPGQSLTLIATANQGSEATYESGFVIDKFPISRPNLTFSTLTVSNMSPEDSSIYLCSVDEMNTEAFFGQGTRLTVV.

This clonotype was counted many times. The V gene is TRBV6-1, the J gene TRBJ1-2; the D gene is possibly TRBD1 (5 bases). The germline V gene has CDR1 MNHNS and CDR2 SASEGT. V lost 8 bases and J 4 bases, leaving 11 bases between the germline ends. This CDR3 is 12 amino acids long. CDR3 protein: CASGGPSYGYTF. CDR3 in DNA: TGTGCCAGCGGGGGACCCTCCTATGGCTACACCTTC.

The V gene is TRBV27, the J gene TRBJ1-6; D gene ambiguous. The CDR3 length is 19 residues. Germline CDR1 and CDR2: MNHEY and SMNVEV (reference sequence). The ends were cut back, 3 bases at V and 0 bases at J, with 18 bases in the middle. The CDR3 DNA reads as TGTGCCAGCAGTTTTGTCCGTAGAACGGGGAGCTCCTATAATTCACCCCTCCACTTT. Translated: CASSFVRRTGSSYNSPLHF.

The rearrangement uses TRBV9 and TRBJ2-3; 11 bases are shared with TRBD2. CDR3 length: 18 residues. V trimming: 3 bases; J trimming: 2 bases; junction bases outside the gene matches: 11. Germline V gene sequence: CDR1 SGDLS, CDR2 YYNGEE. CDR3 in DNA: TGTGCCAGCAGCGCCTGGGGGGAGGGACTAGCGGCCACAGATACGCAGTATTTT. This sequence encodes CASSAWGEGLAATDTQYF.

The gene calls are TRBV11-3 and TRBJ2-1; the match to TRBD2 covers 12 bases. V shed 5 bases and J 4 bases; nucleotides not matched to a gene: 3. This CDR3 has 15 residues. In germline, CDR1 is SGHNT, CDR2 YENEEA. Written as DNA, the CDR3 is TGTGCCAGCAGCGTTGGACTAGCGGGATACAATGAGCAGTTCTTC. Translated, it gives CASSVGLAGYNEQFF. The full variable domain, in which reference TRBV11-3 and TRBJ2-1 provide the parts outside the CDR3, is EAGVVQSPRYKIIEKKQPVAFWCNPISGHNTLYWYLQNLGQGPELLIRYENEEAVDDSQLPKDRFSAERLKGVDSTLKIQPAELGDSAVYLCASSVGLAGYNEQFFGPGTRLTVL.

This clonotype was observed many times. The V and J genes are TRBV20-1 and TRBJ2-3; D gene uncertain. The V end was cut by 7 bases, the J end by 1 base, with 9 bases between. CDR1 is DFQATT, CDR2 SNEGSKA, per germline (reference sequence). The CDR3 consists of 12 residues. The DNA of the CDR3 is TGCAGTGTCGCGCCCGGCACAGATACGCAGTATTTT. Translation: CSVAPGTDTQYF.

This clonotype has ten or more counts. The rearrangement links TRBV5-1 to TRBJ1-1; D remains ambiguous. Trimming removed 3 bases from V and 1 base from J, with 13 bases in between. The CDR3 totals 15 residues. Looked up from germline, CDR1 is SGHRS and CDR2 is YFSETQ. The CDR3 DNA follows: TGCGCCAGCAGCTCCGTCAGGATTCCGAACACTGAAGCTTTCTTT. Translated: CASSSVRIPNTEAFF.

This clonotype was seen at least ten times. The chain has TRBV28 and TRBJ2-3; unclear D gene. Trimming cost V 5 bases and J 3 bases, with 21 bases left between them. The CDR3 covers 17 residues. CDR1 is MDHEN and CDR2 is SYDVKM in the germline V gene. CDR3 DNA: TGTGCCAGCAGTATTCCTCTTTGGGGAAGTGAAACAGATACGCAGTATTTT. The encoded protein is CASSIPLWGSETDTQYF.

The table lists this clonotype with many counts. The chain links TRBV29-1 to TRBJ2-7; 8 nucleotides line up with TRBD2. The CDR3 is 13 amino acids. The germline V gene has CDR1 SQVTM and CDR2 ANQGSEA. With 5 bases clipped from V and 3 bases from J, the junction kept 6 bases outside the gene matches. The CDR3 region has the DNA TGCAGCGTTACACTACTAGCGGACTACGAGCAGTACTTC. As protein: CSVTLLADYEQYF.

This clonotype appeared many times. The chain joins TRBV20-1 to TRBJ2-5; TRBD1 agrees at 7 bases. J gave up 5 bases and V 2 bases, and 8 bases lay outside the gene matches. Germline V gene lookup returns CDR1 DFQATT and CDR2 SNEGSKA (reference sequence). The CDR3 totals 14 residues. This chain's CDR3 is CSARKGAGEETQYF. CDR3 nucleotide sequence: TGCAGTGCTAGAAAGGGGGCAGGAGAGGAGACCCAGTACTTC.

V usage is TRBV19 and J usage is TRBJ2-3, with 8 bases matching TRBD2. Germline CDR1 reads LNHDA; CDR2 reads SQIVND (reference sequence). CDR3 length: 17 residues. V trimming: 4 bases; J trimming: 2 bases; junction bases outside the gene matches: 11. For the CDR3, the DNA is TGTGCCAGTAGTACCCTGGCGGGACTAGAAATCACAGATACGCAGTATTTT. It specifies CASSTLAGLEITDTQYF.

Ten or more counts support this clonotype. The V and J genes are TRBV27 and TRBJ1-1; the match to TRBD1 covers 8 bases. V was pared by 6 bases and J by 1 base, with 7 bases of the junction left unmatched. CDR3 length equals 15 residues. Germline V gene lookup returns CDR1 MNHEY and CDR2 SMNVEV (reference sequence). For the CDR3, the DNA is TGTGCCAGCAGGCCAACAGGGGGATCGAACACTGAAGCTTTCTTT. It translates to CASRPTGGSNTEAFF.

This clonotype was seen repeatedly, ten times or more. The V call is TRBV6-1, the J call TRBJ2-1; D is unclear. The CDR3 totals 13 residues. Germline loops: CDR1 MNHNS, CDR2 SASEGT. V gave up 5 bases and J gave up 7 bases, with 12 bases separating them. CDR3 sequence reads: CASSLAEANEQFF. For the CDR3, the DNA is TGTGCCAGCAGTTTAGCTGAGGCGAATGAGCAGTTCTTC.

In its sample, this clonotype was seen many times. The V gene is TRBV11-2, the J gene TRBJ1-1; the D is unclear. There are 14 residues in the CDR3. The V gene lost 4 bases and the J gene lost 2 bases, with 11 bases spanning the gap. The germline CDR1 and CDR2 sequences are SGHAT and FQNNGV. CDR3 DNA sequence: TGTGCCAGCAGCTCCCGGGGAGACAACACTGAAGCTTTCTTT. Translating gives CASSSRGDNTEAFF.

This clonotype was detected many times. The gene calls are TRBV6-1 and TRBJ1-5, with D perhaps TRBD1 (6 bases). CDR1 is MNHNS, CDR2 SASEGT, per germline. This CDR3 is built from 18 residues. V was clipped by 5 bases and J by 0 bases, with 20 bases between them. CDR3 DNA: TGTGCCAGCAGTAAGGTACAGGGACGGATTTATAGCAATCAGCCCCAGCATTTT. Its protein product is CASSKVQGRIYSNQPQHF.

This clonotype was seen more than once but under ten times. The rearrangement links TRBV9 to TRBJ1-2; D is possibly TRBD1 (5 bases). Trimming stripped 5 bases from V and 8 bases from J, with 22 bases between. There are 15 residues in the CDR3. Germline V gives CDR1 SGDLS, CDR2 YYNGEE. The CDR3 DNA follows: TGTGCCAGCAGTGGGGACCTACTTTCCCCCGGGGGCTACACCTTC. Translating gives CASSGDLLSPGGYTF.

This clonotype was picked up a small number of times. This sequence joins TRBV7-2 and TRBJ1-6; TRBD1 is a possible D gene (5 bases). The CDR3 is made up of 18 amino acids. Trimming shortened V by 1 base and J by 9 bases, and 22 bases separated the two germline ends. From germline, CDR1 is SGHTA and CDR2 FQGNSA. The CDR3 reads CASSLVLGVLGRGSPLHF. Written as DNA, the CDR3 is TGTGCCAGCAGCTTAGTTCTGGGGGTCCTGGGGCGGGGTTCACCCCTCCACTTT. Drawing the rest from reference TRBV7-2 and TRBJ1-6, the complete variable domain is GAGVSQSPSNKVTEKGKDVELRCDPISGHTALYWYRQSLGQGLEFLIYFQGNSAPDKSGLPSDRFSAERTGGSVSTLTIQRTQQEDSAVYLCASSLVLGVLGRGSPLHFGNGTRLTVT.

In its sample, this clonotype was seen a few times. This chain connects TRBV18 to TRBJ2-2; TRBD1 might be the D (6 bases). The CDR3 length is 16 residues. Germline CDR1 KGHSH, CDR2 LQKENI. V lost 3 bases and J 0 bases, leaving 11 bases between the germline ends. CDR3 protein: CASSPWDTANTGELFF. In nucleotides, the CDR3 is TGTGCCAGCTCACCTTGGGACACGGCGAACACCGGGGAGCTGTTTTTT.

This clonotype has a count of ten or more. The CDR3 DNA reads TGTGCCAGCAGCCCCGGGAGGGGACGGTTGGGTCAGCCCCAGCATTTT. It codes for CASSPGRGRLGQPQHF. The chain joins TRBV7-2 to TRBJ1-5, with a weak D call TRBD1 (5 bases). V was pared by 5 bases and J by 6 bases, with 20 bases between. The length of the CDR3 is 16 residues. In germline, CDR1 is SGHTA, CDR2 FQGNSA.